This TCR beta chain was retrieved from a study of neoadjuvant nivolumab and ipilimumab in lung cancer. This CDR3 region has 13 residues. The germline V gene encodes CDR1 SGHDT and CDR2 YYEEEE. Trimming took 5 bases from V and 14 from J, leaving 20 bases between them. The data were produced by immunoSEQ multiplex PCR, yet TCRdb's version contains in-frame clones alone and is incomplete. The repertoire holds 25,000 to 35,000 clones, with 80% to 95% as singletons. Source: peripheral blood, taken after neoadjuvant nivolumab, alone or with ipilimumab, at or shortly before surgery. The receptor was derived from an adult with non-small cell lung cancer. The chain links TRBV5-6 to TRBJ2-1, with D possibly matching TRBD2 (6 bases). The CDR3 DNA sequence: TGTGCCAGCAGGGAGATGACAACGGGGGTAAAGTTCTTC. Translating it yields CASREMTTGVKFF.